This TCR beta chain is from a study of shared clonotypes between healthy human individuals. CDR1 is SGHTA, CDR2 FQGTGA, per germline. This CDR3 is 13 amino acids long. Trimming took 5 bases from V and 2 from J, leaving 9 bases between them. Sorted-subset replicate PCR reactions contained 200 ng DNA, corresponding to tens of thousands of T cell genomes. The assay was immunoSEQ multiplex PCR, and TCRdb's table has in-frame clones only and misses some. This sample has some 2.3 million clones, with 85% to 95% found just once. The chain is built from TRBV7-3 and TRBJ1-2, with D possibly being TRBD1 (6 bases). Source material: naive CD4+ T cells from PBMCs. Subset: CD45RA+ positively selected. The TCR originated in a man younger than 35 in good health. Some clones in this sample may be carry-over from other donors' samples. CDR3 bases: TGTGCCAGCAGCGTGGACAGAAACTATGGCTACACCTTC. Its protein product is CASSVDRNYGYTF. Supplemented by reference TRBV7-3 and TRBJ1-2, the full variable domain reads GAGVSQTPSNKVTEKGKYVELRCDPISGHTALYWYRQSLGQGPEFLIYFQGTGAADDSGLPNDRFFAVRPEGSVSTLKIQRTERGDSAVYLCASSVDRNYGYTFGSGTRLTVV.